This record concerns one T cell receptor (beta chain) sequence. Its antigen is currently unknown. TCRB transcripts that were expressed got sequenced, as all of the isolated RNA had been reverse transcribed. The table came from immunoSEQ multiplex PCR; TCRdb's copy has only in-frame clones and leaves some out. This sample has roughly 150,000 clones, with 10% found just once. Germline CDR1 is MGHDK and CDR2 is SYGVNS. This CDR3 is built from 15 residues. V was cut by 4 bases and J by 0 bases, with 10 bases left in between. Sorting that relied on CD45RO/CCR7/CD25/CD127/CD95/CD27 yielded CD4+ naive, central memory, regulatory and stem cell-like memory cells. The entry originates in a study of beta chain features in type 1 diabetes. Turning to the study itself: What patients shared with healthy donors was a similar profile of age, gender and cell yields.

Study-level points and caveats: Moderately but significantly shorter TCRB CDR3s were found in Type 1 diabetes patients in all four CD4+ subsets. More deletions and fewer insertions at VDJ junctions were seen in type 1 diabetes patients.

The sequenced sample consisted of central memory CD4+ T cells from blood. The clonotype comes from a man aged 25-45 years with type 1 diabetes. The chain joins TRBV25-1 to TRBJ1-5; weak D call: TRBD1 (6 bases). CDR3 residues: CASSGGQFSNQPQHF. The CDR3 nucleotides read TGTGCCAGCAGTGGAGGACAGTTTAGCAATCAGCCCCAGCATTTT.